This TCR beta chain was found in a study of cytomegalovirus exposure and HLA in healthy donors. CDR1 LGHNA and CDR2 YSLEER come from the germline V gene. The V end was cut by 4 bases, the J end by 6 bases, with 10 bases between. The CDR3 length is 14 residues. Repertoires were generated with immunoSEQ multiplex PCR, while TCRdb's copy carries only in-frame clones and drops some. This sample carries fewer than 150,000 clones, roughly nine tenths of them seen once, and the ten largest clones take about 4.5%. In its sample, this clone was seen once. Sequencing was carried out using PBMCs. The V and J genes are TRBV4-3 and TRBJ1-6; D perhaps matches TRBD1 (6 bases). The sequence was obtained from a man aged 18 to 35 in good health and CMV-seropositive. Written as DNA, the CDR3 is TGCGCCAGCAGCCCGACAGGCCCTAATTCACCCCTCCACTTT. Translated, it gives CASSPTGPNSPLHF.